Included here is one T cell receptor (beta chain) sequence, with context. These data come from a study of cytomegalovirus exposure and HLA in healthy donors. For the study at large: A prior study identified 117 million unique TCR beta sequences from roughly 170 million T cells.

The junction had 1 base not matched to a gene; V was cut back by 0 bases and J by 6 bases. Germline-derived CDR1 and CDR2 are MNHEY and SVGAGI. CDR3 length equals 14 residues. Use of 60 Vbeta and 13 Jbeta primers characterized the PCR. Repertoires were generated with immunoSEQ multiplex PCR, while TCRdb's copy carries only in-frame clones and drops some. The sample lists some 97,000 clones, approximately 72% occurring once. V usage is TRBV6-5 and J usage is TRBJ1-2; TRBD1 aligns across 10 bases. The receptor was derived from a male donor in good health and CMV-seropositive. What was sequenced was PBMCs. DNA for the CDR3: TGTGCCAGCAGTTACTCGGGACAGGGGAATGGCTACACCTTC. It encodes CASSYSGQGNGYTF.